These T cell receptor beta chains were read from a single sample in a study of CD8 T cells in Susac syndrome. TCRdb reprocessed the immunoSEQ multiplex PCR reads via MiXCR and lists one record per CDR3 protein. The sample shows fewer than 90,000 distinct CDR3 sequences, approximately 93% of them seen only once. Sequences were obtained from CD8+ T cells from PBMCs. All receptors derive from a human donor with Susac syndrome. The CDR3 runs from the conserved cysteine through the conserved F or W. The order of the fields is V gene, J gene, D gene, CDR3 protein. A D gene is named only where the DNA matches it firmly.

>TRBV9|TRBJ1-2|.
CASSLYRDNWDYGYTF
>TRBV28|TRBJ2-7|.
CASMPDRSYEQYF
>TRBV7-9|TRBJ1-2|.
CASTAIVAGDGYTF
>TRBV7-2|TRBJ2-2|.
CASSPGGPGTFNTGELFF
>TRBV19|TRBJ2-2|TRBD1
CASSMDRDTGELFF
>TRBV20-1|TRBJ2-7|.
CSARPRFTGSYEQYF
>TRBV12-3/TRBV12-4|TRBJ2-7|.
CASSFQQGIYEQYF
>TRBV9|TRBJ2-3|TRBD1
CASSARGSTDTQYF
>TRBV20-1|TRBJ2-5|TRBD2
CSAELAGVETQYF
>TRBV15|TRBJ1-1|.
CATSRSGTPGAEAFF
>TRBV28|TRBJ2-3|TRBD2
CASSLLSLAADTQYF
>TRBV27|TRBJ1-2|TRBD1
CASRPTGVNNYGYTF
>TRBV18|TRBJ2-7|.
CASSQGPYEQYF
>TRBV7-2|TRBJ2-5|TRBD2
CASSLVRGGLQETQYF
>TRBV28|TRBJ2-1|TRBD2
CASSSLPPLAASSYNEQFF
>TRBV6-2/TRBV6-3|TRBJ1-5|.
CASRARRGGFSGSNQPQHF
>TRBV3-1|TRBJ1-4|TRBD1
CASSPRQGNEKLFF
>TRBV2|TRBJ1-1|.
CASSELGLGAFF
>TRBV29-1|TRBJ2-1|.
CSVEDAQDGYNEQFF
>TRBV29-1|TRBJ1-2|.
CSVGGRAIGYTF
>TRBV4-1|TRBJ2-1|TRBD1
CASSQPRDRQFF